Each of the 22 T cell receptor beta chains below was sequenced from the same sample in a study of T cells expressing NK-cell markers. TCRdb re-called the 5' RACE reads; one entry per CDR3 protein, DNA not given. The repertoire table contains more than 400,000 distinct CDR3 sequences. The sequenced material came from blood T cells: a sorted CD56 or NKG2C T cell subset, CD4+ or CD8+ T cells, or bulk PBMC T cells (not recorded which). These receptor sequences come from a woman aged 18 to 69 in good health.

The chain uses TRBV9 and TRBJ2-1; TCRdb gives TRBD2 as the D gene, but with no DNA this cannot be confirmed. The CDR3 spans 16 residues. Germline-derived CDR1 and CDR2 are SGDLS and YYNGEE. The CDR3 loop reads CASSVAASGGAREQFF.

The V call is TRBV20-1, the J call TRBJ1-1. Germline assignment: CDR1 DFQATT and CDR2 SNEGSKA (reference sequence). The CDR3 has 11 residues. The CDR3 spells CSASEQTEAFF.

The chain uses TRBV6-5 and TRBJ1-3. CDR1 is MNHEY and CDR2 is SVGAGI in the germline V gene. The CDR3 has 14 amino acids. The CDR3: CASSYDNSGNTIYF.

This chain connects TRBV20-1 to TRBJ1-1; as DNA is missing, the TRBD1 call by TCRdb cannot be tested. Germline CDR1 DFQATT, CDR2 SNEGSKA (reference sequence). The CDR3 has 14 amino acids. The CDR3 sequence is CSAPGTGSITEAFF.

The chain uses TRBV12-3 or TRBV12-4 and TRBJ2-1; TCRdb names TRBD2, which stays unverified in the absence of DNA. This CDR3 region has 14 residues. The CDR3 spells CASSHGRAYNEQFF.

The chain employs TRBV6-1 and TRBJ2-7; TCRdb's assignment of TRBD1 cannot be checked, as there is no DNA. CDR1 is MNHNS, CDR2 SASEGT, per germline. The CDR3 has 13 amino acids. The CDR3 spells CASNPTGVNEQYF.

The rearrangement joins TRBV20-1 to TRBJ2-3; lacking DNA, the TRBD2 call made by TCRdb goes unchecked. The CDR3 length is 11 residues. Germline CDR1 reads DFQATT; CDR2 reads SNEGSKA (reference sequence). CDR3 region: CSLGSGGTQYF.

The chain employs TRBV12-3 or TRBV12-4 and TRBJ1-1; TCRdb gives TRBD1 as the D gene, but with no DNA this cannot be confirmed. The CDR3 totals 14 residues. This CDR3 reads CASSTSGLRAEAFF.

The gene calls are TRBV14 and TRBJ1-2; TCRdb outputs TRBD1, but without DNA this stays unchecked. CDR1 is SGHDN and CDR2 is FVKESK in the germline V gene. The CDR3 has 14 residues. CDR3 amino acids: CASSHGQLNPGYTF.

This chain connects TRBV20-1 to TRBJ2-1. This CDR3 region has 11 residues. Germline loops: CDR1 DFQATT, CDR2 SNEGSKA (reference sequence). CDR3 protein: CSANQVNEQFF.

The chain combines TRBV5-1 with TRBJ1-1. Looked up from germline, CDR1 is SGHRS and CDR2 is YFSETQ. This CDR3 has 14 amino acids. The chain's CDR3 is CASSLGGTLAEAFF.

The chain employs TRBV28 and TRBJ2-7; absent DNA, TCRdb's TRBD2 call cannot be checked. Germline V CDR1 and CDR2: MDHEN, SYDVKM. The CDR3 totals 18 residues. The chain's CDR3 is CASSLSSGLPKGAYEQYF.

The chain is built from TRBV7-3 and TRBJ2-7; TCRdb gives TRBD1 as the D gene, but with no DNA this cannot be confirmed. The germline V gene has CDR1 SGHTA and CDR2 FQGTGA. This CDR3 has 13 amino acids. CDR3 amino acids: CASSSGTGGFRYF.

The chain joins TRBV27 to TRBJ1-1. The germline V gene encodes CDR1 MNHEY and CDR2 SMNVEV (reference sequence). The CDR3 spans 13 residues. CDR3 in amino acids: CASSFRKNTEAFF.

The chain joins TRBV20-1 to TRBJ2-1; TCRdb selects TRBD2, and the lack of DNA leaves this call unchecked. Germline-derived CDR1 and CDR2 are DFQATT and SNEGSKA (reference sequence). The CDR3 loop spans 15 amino acids. The CDR3 sequence: CSARGVGALAGEQFF.

The chain combines TRBV20-1 with TRBJ2-5; TCRdb reports TRBD2, a call that lacks DNA to check it against. Germline loops: CDR1 DFQATT, CDR2 SNEGSKA (reference sequence). The CDR3 loop spans 14 amino acids. The CDR3 region is CSASPGTLQETQYF.

V gene TRBV4-3 combines with J gene TRBJ2-5. There are 13 residues in the CDR3. Looked up from germline, CDR1 is LGHNA and CDR2 is YSLEER. The CDR3 spells CASSQSWQETQYF.

This chain links TRBV12-3 or TRBV12-4 with TRBJ1-2; TCRdb names TRBD1, which stays unverified in the absence of DNA. This CDR3 is built from 15 residues. The CDR3: CASRKGDRKFYGYTF.

The V call is TRBV20-1, the J call TRBJ2-3; TCRdb outputs TRBD1, but without DNA this stays unchecked. This CDR3 comprises 15 residues. Germline V gives CDR1 DFQATT, CDR2 SNEGSKA (reference sequence). The CDR3 region is CSATRQPALTDTQYF.

V usage is TRBV11-2 and J usage is TRBJ2-1; TCRdb indicates TRBD2, and absent DNA this call remains unverified. Germline CDR1 SGHAT, CDR2 FQNNGV. The CDR3 length is 16 residues. The CDR3: CASSSSSGRKGNEQFF. Using reference TRBV11-2 and TRBJ2-1 for the parts outside the CDR3, the full variable domain is EAGVAQSPRYKIIEKRQSVAFWCNPISGHATLYWYQQILGQGPKLLIQFQNNGVVDDSQLPKDRFSAERLKGVDSTLKIQPAKLEDSAVYLCASSSSSGRKGNEQFFGPGTRLTVL.

CDR3 protein: CAVGTENYGYTF. The rearrangement joins TRBV2 to TRBJ1-2; absent DNA, TCRdb's TRBD1 call cannot be checked. The V gene's germline CDR1 is SNHLY and CDR2 FYNNEI. This CDR3 has 12 residues.

This chain uses TRBV9 with TRBJ2-1; the TRBD1 assignment by TCRdb is unverifiable without DNA. The CDR3 length is 15 residues. In germline, CDR1 is SGDLS, CDR2 YYNGEE. The CDR3 reads CASSPRQGGDNEQFF.